A selection of T cell receptor beta chains follows, all from one sample in a study of cytomegalovirus exposure and HLA in healthy donors. Assay: immunoSEQ multiplex PCR; the TCRdb copy retains only in-frame clones and omits some. The table records some 160,000 clones, around three quarters of them present only once. The sample was PBMCs. The receptors stem from a man in his fifties in good health and CMV-seropositive. Both conserved end residues are part of each CDR3. D genes are given only for firm matches. Clone size is shown for a subset of rows, as once, few, many or a class of expanded clone.

j_gene,abundance,v_gene,d_gene,CDR3aa,CDR3nt
TRBJ1-1,.,TRBV2,.,CAGPGDVNTEAFF,TGTGCCGGCCCGGGGGACGTGAACACTGAAGCTTTCTTT
TRBJ2-1,.,TRBV28,TRBD1,CASIQGSYNEQFF,TGTGCCAGCATACAGGGGTCCTACAATGAGCAGTTCTTC
TRBJ2-7,.,TRBV5-1,.,CASSRGVGHGYEQYF,TGCGCCAGCAGTAGAGGCGTGGGGCACGGGTACGAGCAGTACTTC
TRBJ1-5,.,TRBV27,.,CASSLGAMDNQPQHF,TGTGCCAGCAGTTTAGGGGCGATGGACAATCAGCCCCAGCATTTT
TRBJ2-7,.,TRBV4-3,.,CASSRGLGDSYEQYF,TGCGCCAGCAGCCGTGGCCTCGGGGATTCCTACGAGCAGTACTTC
TRBJ2-5,.,TRBV5-4,.,CASSSMQGGQETQYF,TGTGCCAGCAGCTCCATGCAGGGAGGCCAAGAGACCCAGTACTTC
TRBJ2-7,.,TRBV7-8,TRBD2,CASSLGSSGDYEQYF,TGTGCCAGCAGCTTAGGATCTAGCGGCGACTACGAGCAGTACTTC
TRBJ2-5,once,TRBV4-3,TRBD1,CASSRGLFGTGEQETQYF,TGCGCCAGCAGCCGTGGACTTTTTGGGACAGGGGAACAAGAGACCCAGTACTTC
TRBJ2-1,.,TRBV29-1,TRBD2,CSGSAGGGGNEQFF,TGCAGCGGATCAGCGGGGGGCGGGGGGAATGAGCAGTTCTTC
TRBJ2-6,.,TRBV4-2,TRBD1,CASSQGQGASGANVLTF,TGTGCCAGCAGCCAAGGGCAGGGGGCGTCTGGGGCCAACGTCCTGACTTTC
TRBJ1-6,.,TRBV4-2,TRBD1,CASSQRQTGQGNSPLHF,TGTGCCAGCAGCCAACGCCAGACGGGACAGGGGAATTCACCCCTCCACTTT
TRBJ2-7,.,TRBV10-1,.,CASSGGATGTYEQYF,TGCGCCAGCAGTGGGGGAGCAACAGGGACCTACGAGCAGTACTTC